Listed here are 10 T cell receptor beta chains from one sample, sequenced in a study of siplizumab effects on memory and regulatory T cells. The table came from immunoSEQ multiplex PCR; TCRdb's copy has only in-frame clones and leaves some out. The table includes approximately 75,000 clones, 93% detected once. The sample comprised CD8+ T cells sorted from blood. The receptors here all came from a human donor in good health.

This chain joins TRBV27 and TRBJ1-1; no definite D call. The germline gives CDR1 MNHEY, CDR2 SMNVEV (reference sequence). The CDR3 runs to 13 residues. V gave up 3 bases and J gave up 1 base, with 6 bases separating them. CDR3 DNA sequence: TGTGCCAGCAGTTTCAACTCGAACACTGAAGCTTTCTTT. This codes for CASSFNSNTEAFF.

The chain combines TRBV29-1 with TRBJ1-1; D unclear. This CDR3 spans 12 amino acids. Germline values: CDR1 SQVTM, CDR2 ANQGSEA. V shed 6 bases and J shed 0 bases, with 8 bases lying between them. CDR3 region: CSVDDLNTEAFF. The CDR3 bases are TGCAGCGTGGACGACTTGAACACTGAAGCTTTCTTT.

The chain carries TRBV29-1 and TRBJ2-7, with 10 nucleotides matching TRBD1. V was pared by 0 bases and J by 7 bases, with 6 bases of the junction left unmatched. The germline V gene has CDR1 SQVTM and CDR2 ANQGSEA. This CDR3 region has 14 residues. For the CDR3, the DNA is TGCAGCGTTGAAGAAGGGACAGGGGCGGGGGAGCAGTACTTC. It yields the protein CSVEEGTGAGEQYF.

The gene calls are TRBV5-1 and TRBJ2-7; 7 nucleotides agree with TRBD1. The CDR3 consists of 16 residues. Looked up from germline, CDR1 is SGHRS and CDR2 is YFSETQ. The V segment lost 0 bases and the J segment 3 bases; nucleotides outside the gene matches: 9. The CDR3: CASSLARQGRDYEQYF. The CDR3 region has the DNA TGCGCCAGCAGCTTGGCTAGACAGGGACGCGACTACGAGCAGTACTTC.

The J gene is TRBJ1-4, the V gene TRBV6-1; unclear D gene. Trimming took 5 bases from V and 13 from J, leaving 20 bases between them. Germline CDR1 is MNHNS and CDR2 is SASEGT. The CDR3 runs to 14 residues. In DNA, the CDR3 is TGTGCCAGCAGTCCCACACTTTCTTACTCGGCACTGTTTTTT. Amino acids: CASSPTLSYSALFF.

V usage is TRBV5-5 and J usage is TRBJ2-7; 9 nucleotides agree with TRBD1. Germline V gene data show CDR1 as SGHKS and CDR2 as YYEKEE (reference sequence). V shed 1 base, J shed 3 bases, and the junction held 2 bases outside the gene matches. The CDR3 loop spans 14 amino acids. The CDR3 sequence is CASSLTGGFYEQYF. The CDR3 region has the DNA TGTGCCAGCAGCTTGACAGGGGGCTTCTACGAGCAGTACTTC. Filled out from reference TRBV5-5 and TRBJ2-7, the complete variable domain reads DAGVTQSPTHLIKTRGQQVTLRCSPISGHKSVSWYQQVLGQGPQFIFQYYEKEERGRGNFPDRFSARQFPNYSSELNVNALLLGDSALYLCASSLTGGFYEQYFGPGTRLTVT.

The J gene is TRBJ2-4, the V gene TRBV25-1; D is uncertain. CDR3 size: 16 residues. Germline V gene lookup returns CDR1 MGHDK and CDR2 SYGVNS. V was cut by 1 base and J by 1 base, with 11 bases left in between. CDR3 residues: CASSESGVTAKNIQYF. The CDR3 region has the DNA TGTGCCAGCAGTGAATCGGGCGTTACGGCCAAAAACATTCAGTACTTC. Based on the CDR3 plus reference TRBV25-1 and TRBJ2-4, the full variable domain is EADIYQTPRYLVIGTGKKITLECSQTMGHDKMYWYQQDPGMELHLIHYSYGVNSTEKGDLSSESTVSRIRTEHFPLTLESARPSHTSQYLCASSESGVTAKNIQYFGAGTRLSVL.

About this clone: Germline and junction disagree at one end, which may indicate a read error. The rearrangement uses TRBV11-2 and TRBJ2-7; D is ambiguous. There are 10 residues in the CDR3. Germline V gene sequence: CDR1 SGHAT, CDR2 FQNNGV. CDR3 bases: TGTGCCAGCAGCTCCGACGAGCAGTACTTC. Amino acids: CASSSDEQYF. Complete variable domain (other parts from reference TRBV11-2 and TRBJ2-7): EAGVAQSPRYKIIEKRQSVAFWCNPISGHATLYWYQQILGQGPKLLIQFQNNGVVDDSQLPKDRFSAERLKGVDSTLKIQPAKLEDSAVYLCASSSDEQYFGPGTRLTVT.

The chain couples TRBV5-6 to TRBJ2-5; 7 nucleotides agree with TRBD1. The J segment lost 1 base and the V segment lost 3 bases, leaving 6 bases of the junction unmatched. The CDR3 runs 15 residues. CDR1 and CDR2 from the germline V gene are SGHDT and YYEEEE. CDR3 region: CASSWGQKPQETQYF. The CDR3 DNA sequence: TGTGCCAGCAGCTGGGGACAGAAGCCCCAAGAGACCCAGTACTTC. Full variable domain (missing parts from reference TRBV5-6 and TRBJ2-5): DAGVTQSPTHLIKTRGQQVTLRCSPKSGHDTVSWYQQALGQGPQFIFQYYEEEERQRGNFPDRFSGHQFPNYSSELNVNALLLGDSALYLCASSWGQKPQETQYFGPGTRLLVL.

This sequence joins TRBV5-1 and TRBJ2-5, with 7 nucleotides matching TRBD1. The CDR3 has 14 residues. Unmatched junction bases numbered 2, after V lost 0 bases and J lost 3 bases. Germline V gene data show CDR1 as SGHRS and CDR2 as YFSETQ. Here the CDR3 reads CASSLVQGKETQYF. The DNA of the CDR3 is TGCGCCAGCAGCTTGGTACAGGGGAAAGAGACCCAGTACTTC.